This TCR beta chain was captured in a study of T cell responses to AZD1222 COVID-19 vaccine. Clones were sequenced by immunoSEQ multiplex PCR, and TCRdb holds only the in-frame ones, with some missing. In the table there are about 110,000 clones, roughly nine tenths of which are singletons. This clone has only a few counts. This sequence was found in an adult in good health. Sequenced here: peripheral blood, sampled on day 0 of AZD1222 vaccination.

The CDR3 loop is CASRSTGELFF. The CDR3 nucleotides read TGTGCCAGCAGGTCTACCGGGGAGCTGTTTTTT. J is TRBJ2-2 and V is TRBV5-8; no clear D. Looked up from germline, CDR1 is SGHTS and CDR2 is YDEGEE. The V end was cut by 5 bases, the J end by 5 bases, with 4 bases between. This CDR3 has 11 amino acids. The full variable domain, with the rest looked up from reference TRBV5-8 and TRBJ2-2, is EAGVTQSPTHLIKTRGQQATLRCSPISGHTSVYWYQQALGLGLQFLLWYDEGEERNRGNFPPRFSGRQFPNYSSELNVNALELEDSALYLCASRSTGELFFGEGSRLTVL.